The T cell receptor beta chain described here comes from a study of tumor and adjacent non-tumor tissue in lung cancer. As for the study in general: Aged roughly 31 to 80 years, patients included 9 to 11 men and 4 to 6 women with stage I to III disease. General study points: Top 100 clones took a larger repertoire share in normal lung. Patients with more diverse tumor TCRs had worse survival.

CDR1 and CDR2 from the germline V gene are MDHEN and SYDVKM. Trimming took 4 bases from V and 3 from J, leaving 7 bases between them. This CDR3 comprises 12 residues. Note on this clonotype: Antigen specificity is unknown.

Three rounds of nested PCR, following a modified ARM-PCR protocol, produced the TCRbeta library. In TCRdb, the multiplex PCR reads were re-called with MiXCR into one record per CDR3 protein. The sample has roughly 220,000 distinct CDR3 sequences; over 55% are singletons. The template was RNA from unsorted bulk tissue. Chemotherapy-naive patients with new lung cancer underwent thoracic surgery in China, August–November 2014. Sequencing was done on a sample of lung tumor tissue. This sequence originates from a man in his 60s with non-small cell lung cancer. V gene TRBV28 combines with J gene TRBJ2-7; D possibly corresponds to TRBD2 (5 bases). Here the CDR3 reads CASSSTSYEQYF. The CDR3 nucleotides are TGTGCCAGCAGTTCAACTAGCTACGAGCAGTACTTC.